The T cell receptor (beta chain) described here comes from a study of CD8 T cells in Susac syndrome. Trimming left V 2 bases short and J 8 bases short, with 24 bases between. The CDR3 contains 18 residues. From blood CD8+ and CD4+ T cells, the TCR beta chain was sequenced. Through negative isolation, CD4+ and CD8+ T cells were obtained, while TEMRA cells were enriched using FACS. Reverse transcription used about 0.45 to 1 ug RNA and random hexamers. MiXCR, applied by TCRdb to the immunoSEQ multiplex PCR reads, yields one record per CDR3 protein. The sample shows about 150,000 distinct CDR3 sequences, 94% of them seen only once.

This chain connects TRBV23-1 to TRBJ1-4; TRBD1 might be the D (5 bases). TRBV23-1 is recorded as an ORF, its role being uncertain. This TCR was recovered from a human donor with multiple sclerosis. The sequenced sample consisted of CD8+ T cells from PBMCs. As DNA, the CDR3 is TGCGCCAGCAGTCAACCCGGGACCAAGGAGAGATTTTGGGAAAAACTGTTTTTT. Protein: CASSQPGTKERFWEKLFF.